The 5 T cell receptor beta chains presented below share a single source sample, sequenced in a study of shared clonotypes between healthy human individuals. Measured with immunoSEQ multiplex PCR; TCRdb has only the in-frame clones, and not every one. The sample carries about 2.3 million clones, roughly 90% recorded once. The sample taken for sequencing was naive CD4+ T cells from PBMCs. Subset in this sample: CD45RA+ positively selected. These TCRs come from a man between 18 and 35 years old in good health. Some clones in this sample may be carry-over from other donors' samples.

J is TRBJ2-5 and V is TRBV2, with a tentative D call TRBD1 (5 bases). The CDR3 length is 14 residues. Per germline, CDR1 SNHLY and CDR2 FYNNEI. V lost 7 bases to trimming and J lost 5 bases, with 17 bases between them. The CDR3 sequence: CASTFARVAETQYF. CDR3 sequence (DNA): TGTGCCAGCACTTTCGCCAGGGTGGCGGAGACCCAGTACTTC.

In the case of this clone: The same CDR3 is also encoded by other DNA sequences in this sample. The chain links TRBV4-1 to TRBJ2-1; TRBD1 aligns across 8 bases. Germline CDR1 is MGHRA and CDR2 is YSYEKL. CDR3 length equals 13 residues. V lost 4 bases to trimming and J lost 6 bases; unmatched junction nucleotides: 2. CDR3 nucleotides: TGCGCCAGCAGCCGCACAGGGGGCAATGAGCAGTTCTTC. It translates to CASSRTGGNEQFF.

The chain joins TRBV18 to TRBJ1-2, with TRBD1 identical over 10 bases. Germline-derived CDR1 and CDR2 are KGHSH and LQKENI. CDR3 size: 15 residues. V lost 4 bases, J lost 2 bases, and 4 bases stayed unmatched. In DNA form, the CDR3 reads TGTGCCAGCTCACTACCGGGACAGGGGAACTATGGCTACACCTTC. Translated: CASSLPGQGNYGYTF.

The V gene is TRBV28, the J gene TRBJ1-2; TRBD1 matches 9 bases. Germline V gene sequence: CDR1 MDHEN, CDR2 SYDVKM. The CDR3 is 14 amino acids. The ends lost 6 bases at V and 8 bases at J; junction bases unmatched: 10. The CDR3 loop reads CASRTLQGAGGYTF. The CDR3 region has the DNA TGTGCCAGCAGGACCCTACAGGGGGCAGGGGGCTACACCTTC.

V and J are TRBV5-6 and TRBJ2-7, with D maybe TRBD1 (5 bases). The V gene's germline CDR1 is SGHDT and CDR2 YYEEEE. The CDR3 consists of 13 residues. Deletions cut 4 bases from V and 6 bases from J, with 14 bases between. The CDR3 spells CASSRAGQAEQYF. The DNA for the CDR3 is TGTGCCAGCAGCCGAGCAGGACAAGCCGAGCAGTACTTC.